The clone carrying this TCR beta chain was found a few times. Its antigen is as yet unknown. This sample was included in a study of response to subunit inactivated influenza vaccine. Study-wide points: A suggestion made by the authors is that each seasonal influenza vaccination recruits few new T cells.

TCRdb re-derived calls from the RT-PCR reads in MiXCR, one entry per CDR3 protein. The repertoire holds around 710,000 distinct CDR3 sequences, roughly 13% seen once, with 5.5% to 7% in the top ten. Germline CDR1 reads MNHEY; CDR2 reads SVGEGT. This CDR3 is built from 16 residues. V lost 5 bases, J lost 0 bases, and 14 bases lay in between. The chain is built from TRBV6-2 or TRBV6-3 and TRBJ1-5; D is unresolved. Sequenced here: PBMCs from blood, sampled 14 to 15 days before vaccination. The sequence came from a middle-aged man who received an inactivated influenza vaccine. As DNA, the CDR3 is TGTGCCAGCAGTATGGGCCGGTCGACTAGCAATCAGCCCCAGCATTTT. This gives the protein CASSMGRSTSNQPQHF.